The 10 T cell receptor beta chains below all came from one sample that was sequenced in a study of vaccination effects on CD4 cells after COVID-19. Which antigens these TCRs recognize remains unknown. Sequencing in the ViraFEST assay came after antigen-specific CD4+ T cells had been expanded with viral peptide pools, which were used to stimulate PBMC. Investigators separated out CD4+ T cells once approximately 9 days of culture had passed. Infection dated between March and December 2020, before the Alpha, Beta and Delta variants reached the United States. The method was immunoSEQ multiplex PCR; TCRdb's version includes in-frame clones alone and lacks a portion of them. The sample records approximately 40,000 clones, approximately 70% being singletons. Specimen: CD4+ T cells from PBMCs cultured with a peptide pool, collected before COVID-19 vaccination. The receptors here all came from a human donor who had a prior SARS-CoV-2 infection.

CDR3 nucleotides: TGTGCCAGCAGAATAGACGCTCAGGGCTACACCTTC. It specifies CASRIDAQGYTF. The V gene is TRBV12-3 or TRBV12-4, the J gene TRBJ1-2; D gene ambiguous. The ends were cut back, 6 bases at V and 8 bases at J, with 13 bases in the middle. This CDR3 has 12 amino acids.

The genes are TRBV20-1 and TRBJ2-1; D is ambiguous. V was trimmed by 0 bases and J by 9 bases, leaving 3 bases between them. The CDR3 loop spans 10 amino acids. In germline, CDR1 is DFQATT, CDR2 SNEGSKA (reference sequence). The CDR3 nucleotides read TGCAGTGCTAGAGAGGTTGAGCAGTTCTTC. Its translation: CSAREVEQFF.

This chain links TRBV18 with TRBJ1-5; possibly TRBD1 for D (5 bases). The V and J ends lost 2 bases and 1 base respectively, with 12 bases between them. Germline V gene data show CDR1 as KGHSH and CDR2 as LQKENI. The length of the CDR3 is 16 residues. In DNA form, the CDR3 reads TGTGCCAGCTCACCAGCCCTCCGGGGGAGCAATCAGCCCCAGCATTTT. The encoded protein is CASSPALRGSNQPQHF.

This chain uses TRBV5-6 with TRBJ2-1, with D hard to call. This CDR3 has 14 amino acids. V was pared by 4 bases and J by 0 bases, with 8 bases between. The germline CDR1 and CDR2 sequences are SGHDT and YYEEEE. CDR3 coding DNA: TGTGCCAGCAGCCAGTTTAGCTCCTACAATGAGCAGTTCTTC. This encodes CASSQFSSYNEQFF. Variable domain in full (rest from reference TRBV5-6 and TRBJ2-1): DAGVTQSPTHLIKTRGQQVTLRCSPKSGHDTVSWYQQALGQGPQFIFQYYEEEERQRGNFPDRFSGHQFPNYSSELNVNALLLGDSALYLCASSQFSSYNEQFFGPGTRLTVL.

The V and J genes are TRBV7-3 and TRBJ2-1; TRBD1 might be the D (5 bases). V was cut by 2 bases and J by 5 bases, with 7 bases left in between. Per germline, CDR1 SGHTA and CDR2 FQGTGA. The CDR3 runs to 13 residues. The CDR3 DNA sequence: TGTGCCAGCAGCTTAGAGACAGACAATGAGCAGTTCTTC. This encodes CASSLETDNEQFF.

The chain links TRBV6-1 to TRBJ1-2, with D maybe TRBD1 (6 bases). This CDR3 contains 17 residues. Deletions cut 2 bases from V and 4 bases from J, with 20 bases between. Looked up from germline, CDR1 is MNHNS and CDR2 is SASEGT. The CDR3 here is CASSEPGHTPGGYGYTF. Here the CDR3 DNA reads TGTGCCAGCAGTGAACCGGGACACACCCCAGGAGGCTATGGCTACACCTTC.

The V and J genes are TRBV5-1 and TRBJ1-4; a weak D match, TRBD1 (6 bases). Deletions cut 3 bases from V and 8 bases from J, with 11 bases between. The CDR3 consists of 13 residues. Germline V CDR1 and CDR2: SGHRS, YFSETQ. CDR3: CASSSQGYEKLFF. As DNA, the CDR3 is TGCGCCAGCAGCTCTCAGGGGTACGAAAAACTGTTTTTT.

The chain links TRBV3-1 (or the pseudogene TRBV3-2) to TRBJ2-7; a weak D match, TRBD2 (5 bases). This CDR3 spans 13 amino acids. V was shortened by 4 bases and J by 7 bases, with 14 bases between the two germline ends. Germline V CDR1 and CDR2: LGHDT, YNNKEL (reference sequence). CDR3 coding DNA: TGTGCCAGCAGCCTACTTTCTTCGGGGGAGCAGTACTTC. This encodes CASSLLSSGEQYF.

This clone was observed a handful of times. The chain uses TRBV5-6 and TRBJ2-7, with 8 bases aligning to TRBD1. V lost 4 bases, J lost 1 base, and 7 bases stayed unmatched. CDR1 SGHDT and CDR2 YYEEEE come from the germline V gene. This CDR3 has 15 residues. Here the CDR3 DNA reads TGTGCCAGCAGCGAGCAGGGGGCTCCATCCTACGAGCAGTACTTC. It yields the protein CASSEQGAPSYEQYF.

In its sample, this clone was seen a few times. The chain employs TRBV6-5 and TRBJ2-7, with D tentatively TRBD2 (6 bases). Germline V gene lookup returns CDR1 MNHEY and CDR2 SVGAGI. The CDR3 runs to 13 residues. Trimming took 6 bases from V and 6 from J, leaving 15 bases between them. CDR3 loop: CASRAGLVGEQYF. The CDR3 DNA sequence: TGTGCCAGCAGAGCGGGCCTGGTGGGCGAGCAGTACTTC.